A single sample gave rise to the 29 T cell receptor beta chains below, sequenced in a study of T cell responses to AZD1222 COVID-19 vaccine. The method was immunoSEQ multiplex PCR; TCRdb's version includes in-frame clones alone and lacks a portion of them. This sample has around 100,000 clones; nearly 90% occur once, and the top ten carry roughly 2.5%. The specimen comprised peripheral blood, sampled 28 days after the second AZD1222 dose. The receptors originated from an adult who received the AZD1222 COVID-19 vaccine.

The CDR3 protein is CASRIQGNYGYTF. The CDR3 DNA follows: TGCGCCAGCAGGATACAGGGGAATTATGGCTACACCTTC. The chain recombines TRBV5-1 with TRBJ1-2; 7 bases fit TRBD1. V lost 5 bases, J lost 5 bases, and 6 bases stayed unmatched. CDR1 and CDR2 (germline): SGHRS, YFSETQ. CDR3 length: 13 residues.

This sequence joins TRBV6-2 or TRBV6-3 and TRBJ1-2; the D gene is possibly TRBD1 (5 bases). With 4 bases removed from V and 8 bases from J, the gap between germline ends came to 17 bases. CDR1 is MNHEY and CDR2 is SVGEGT in the germline V gene. There are 14 residues in the CDR3. CDR3 DNA sequence: TGTGCCAGCAGTTCCCTTAGAGGGGTCGACGGCTACACCTTC. The encoded protein is CASSSLRGVDGYTF.

The V call is TRBV6-5, the J call TRBJ2-3; perhaps TRBD1 as D (8 bases). Trimming stripped 4 bases from V and 5 bases from J, with 19 bases between. CDR1 and CDR2 (germline): MNHEY, SVGAGI. This CDR3 region has 16 residues. DNA of the CDR3: TGTGCCAGCAGTTTGTCCGGGACTACAGGGGGAGATACGCAGTATTTT. Protein: CASSLSGTTGGDTQYF.

The gene calls are TRBV6-5 and TRBJ1-1; D uncertain. The length of the CDR3 is 14 residues. CDR1 MNHEY and CDR2 SVGAGI come from the germline V gene. The V gene lost 5 bases and the J gene lost 1 base, with 11 bases spanning the gap. CDR3 protein: CASSIFQSNTEAFF. The CDR3 coding sequence is TGTGCCAGCAGTATATTTCAGTCGAACACTGAAGCTTTCTTT.

The J gene is TRBJ2-1, the V gene TRBV5-1; D call uncertain. The CDR3 consists of 15 residues. Trimming left V 4 bases short and J 2 bases short, with 13 bases between. Germline CDR1 reads SGHRS; CDR2 reads YFSETQ. The CDR3 loop reads CASSHEAVPYNEQFF. The CDR3 nucleotides are TGCGCCAGCAGCCACGAAGCTGTTCCCTACAATGAGCAGTTCTTC.

V gene TRBV18 combines with J gene TRBJ2-5; a possible D gene is TRBD2 (6 bases). CDR3 length: 13 amino acids. Germline V lookup: CDR1 KGHSH, CDR2 LQKENI. The germline V and J ends were trimmed by 8 bases and 5 bases, with 15 bases remaining between them. For the CDR3, the DNA is TGTGCCAGCCAGGGACTTTCCCAGGAGACCCAGTACTTC. The encoded protein is CASQGLSQETQYF.

The gene calls are TRBV19 and TRBJ1-4; D is possibly TRBD1 (5 bases). The CDR3 is 15 amino acids. With 3 bases removed from V and 8 bases from J, the gap between germline ends came to 16 bases. Germline CDR1 and CDR2: LNHDA and SQIVND (reference sequence). CDR3 in DNA: TGTGCCAGTAGTATTCTCCAGGGAGTAGAAGAAAAACTGTTTTTT. Its protein product is CASSILQGVEEKLFF. The full variable domain, with the rest looked up from reference TRBV19 and TRBJ1-4, is DGGITQSPKYLFRKEGQNVTLSCEQNLNHDAMYWYRQDPGQGLRLIYYSQIVNDFQKGDIAEGYSVSREKKESFPLTVTSAQKNPTAFYLCASSILQGVEEKLFFGSGTQLSVL.

The V and J genes are TRBV5-1 and TRBJ2-7; TRBD1 aligns across 9 bases. The CDR3 has 14 residues. The J segment lost 6 bases and the V segment lost 3 bases, leaving 7 bases of the junction unmatched. Germline CDR1 reads SGHRS; CDR2 reads YFSETQ. The CDR3 region has the DNA TGCGCCAGCAGCTCTGGGGGACAGGGAGGCGAGCAGTACTTC. Translation gives CASSSGGQGGEQYF.

This clone was seen only a few times. One end of the junction varies from germline; a read error may be responsible. J is TRBJ2-7 and V is TRBV7-7; 8 bases agree with TRBD1. Germline V CDR1 and CDR2: SSHAT, FNYEAQ (reference sequence). This CDR3 has 14 amino acids. In DNA form, the CDR3 reads TGTGCTAGCAGCTTAGGACAGGGACGACACGAGCAGTACTTC. As protein: CASSLGQGRHEQYF.

The chain couples TRBV2 to TRBJ2-7; D remains unclear. The V and J ends lost 4 bases and 0 bases respectively, with 16 bases between them. CDR3 size: 16 residues. Germline V lookup: CDR1 SNHLY, CDR2 FYNNEI. The CDR3 DNA reads as TGTGCCAGCAGTGGGACCCTGAACCCCCTCTCCTACGAGCAGTACTTC. Translated: CASSGTLNPLSYEQYF.

V gene TRBV19 combines with J gene TRBJ2-3, with unresolved D. The V end was cut by 3 bases, the J end by 2 bases, with 3 bases between. Germline CDR1 and CDR2: LNHDA and SQIVND (reference sequence). This CDR3 comprises 12 residues. The CDR3 here is CASSMYTDTQYF. The CDR3 DNA reads TGTGCCAGTAGTATGTACACAGATACGCAGTATTTT. Supplemented by reference TRBV19 and TRBJ2-3, the full variable domain reads DGGITQSPKYLFRKEGQNVTLSCEQNLNHDAMYWYRQDPGQGLRLIYYSQIVNDFQKGDIAEGYSVSREKKESFPLTVTSAQKNPTAFYLCASSMYTDTQYFGPGTRLTVL.

The chain recombines TRBV6-1 with TRBJ2-5; either TRBD1 or TRBD2 may fit D (5 bases each). The ends were cut back, 4 bases at V and 5 bases at J, with 20 bases in the middle. CDR1 and CDR2 (germline): MNHNS, SASEGT. There are 16 residues in the CDR3. CDR3 protein: CASSARVAHERETQYF. CDR3 nucleotide sequence: TGTGCCAGCAGTGCCAGGGTGGCCCACGAGCGGGAGACCCAGTACTTC.

The V gene is TRBV7-2, the J gene TRBJ1-2, with D possibly being TRBD1 (6 bases). The CDR3 is 16 residues long. Between the trimmed V and J ends, which lost 4 bases and 5 bases, there was a span of 20 bases. Germline CDR1 SGHTA, CDR2 FQGNSA. The CDR3 DNA reads TGTGCCAGCAGCTCAGCCCCGACAGGAACCCGGTATGGCTACACCTTC. This sequence encodes CASSSAPTGTRYGYTF.

The chain uses TRBV12-3 or TRBV12-4 and TRBJ2-7; weak D call: TRBD1 (7 bases). The CDR3 is 13 amino acids. V lost 5 bases and J 2 bases, leaving 10 bases between the germline ends. This CDR3 is CASSAGQTYEQYF. The CDR3 DNA follows: TGTGCCAGCAGTGCGGGACAGACCTACGAGCAGTACTTC.

V is TRBV28 and J is TRBJ2-2; D is ambiguous. V was cut by 4 bases and J by 0 bases, with 15 bases left in between. Per the germline V gene, CDR1 is MDHEN and CDR2 is SYDVKM. CDR3 length: 17 amino acids. CDR3 region: CASSYQARRPNTGELFF. DNA for the CDR3: TGTGCCAGCAGTTACCAAGCGAGACGCCCGAACACCGGGGAGCTGTTTTTT.

V and J are TRBV9 and TRBJ2-3; TRBD1 might be the D (6 bases). Per the germline V gene, CDR1 is SGDLS and CDR2 is YYNGEE. The CDR3 contains 15 residues. Trimming cost V 2 bases and J 4 bases, with 14 bases left between them. The CDR3 sequence is CASSVQTSGADTQYF. The CDR3 DNA reads as TGTGCCAGCAGCGTCCAAACGTCAGGGGCAGATACGCAGTATTTT.

In nucleotides, the CDR3 is TGTGCCAGTAGTATCGTTGGCAGACGGAACACTGAAGCTTTCTTT. Protein sequence: CASSIVGRRNTEAFF. J is TRBJ1-1 and V is TRBV19; D remains ambiguous. CDR3 size: 15 residues. The V gene lost 3 bases and the J gene lost 1 base, with 12 bases spanning the gap. Germline V gene sequence: CDR1 LNHDA, CDR2 SQIVND (reference sequence).

This chain uses TRBV7-2 with TRBJ1-2; D gene uncertain. The CDR3 is 19 residues long. The V end lost 1 base, the J end lost 0 bases, and 21 bases lay between the germline ends. Looked up from germline, CDR1 is SGHTA and CDR2 is FQGNSA. CDR3 amino acids: CASSLGPPAERLPNYGYTF. The CDR3 DNA reads TGTGCCAGCAGCTTAGGTCCCCCCGCTGAACGACTCCCTAACTATGGCTACACCTTC.

CDR3 bases: TGTGCCAGCAGTTCCCGGGGGGGCGGAGGTACGCAGTATTTT. Protein product: CASSSRGGGGTQYF. J is TRBJ2-3 and V is TRBV6-2 or TRBV6-3; TRBD2 matches at 8 bases. This CDR3 has 14 amino acids. The junction had 8 bases not matched to a gene; V was cut back by 4 bases and J by 8 bases. Per the germline V gene, CDR1 is MNHEY and CDR2 is SVGEGT.

V usage is TRBV19 and J usage is TRBJ2-2, with 10 bases matching TRBD2. CDR1 and CDR2 (germline): LNHDA, SQIVND (reference sequence). The CDR3 has 15 amino acids. J lost 4 bases, V lost 5 bases, and 4 bases had no gene match. CDR3 nucleotide sequence: TGTGCCAGTAGTCTCCTAGCGGGAGCCACCGGGGAGCTGTTTTTT. Protein product: CASSLLAGATGELFF.

The CDR3 DNA reads TGTGCCAGCAGCCAAGGTCTTCGGGGACTAACACGGGAGACCCAGTACTTC. This codes for CASSQGLRGLTRETQYF. The rearrangement uses TRBV3-1 (or the pseudogene TRBV3-2) and TRBJ2-5, with TRBD2 identical over 7 bases. Unmatched junction bases numbered 13, after V lost 1 base and J lost 5 bases. Per germline, CDR1 LGHDT and CDR2 YNNKEL (reference sequence). The CDR3 totals 17 residues.

This chain joins TRBV20-1 and TRBJ2-1, with D hard to call. The CDR3 is 11 residues long. V was trimmed by 3 bases and J by 8 bases, leaving 8 bases between them. CDR1 and CDR2 (germline): DFQATT, SNEGSKA (reference sequence). The CDR3 sequence is CSASVAHEQFF. The CDR3 nucleotides are TGCAGTGCTAGCGTGGCCCATGAGCAGTTCTTC.

This clone showed up just a few times. The rearrangement uses TRBV19 and TRBJ1-4; possibly TRBD1 for D (5 bases). Trimming took off 9 bases at V and 2 bases at J, with 7 bases between the two ends. This CDR3 is 12 amino acids long. CDR1 and CDR2 (germline): LNHDA, SQIVND (reference sequence). The CDR3 reads CASRQTNEKLFF. CDR3 bases: TGTGCCAGCCGACAGACTAATGAAAAACTGTTTTTT.

This clone was seen just once. J is TRBJ2-5 and V is TRBV3-1 (or the pseudogene TRBV3-2); D may be TRBD2 (5 bases). Germline lookup yields CDR1 LGHDT and CDR2 YNNKEL (reference sequence). The CDR3 totals 14 residues. V lost 0 bases and J 0 bases, leaving 5 bases between the germline ends. The CDR3 DNA sequence: TGTGCCAGCAGCCAAGAGGACTACCAAGAGACCCAGTACTTC. Residues: CASSQEDYQETQYF.

Only a few counts were recorded for this clone. The rearrangement links TRBV2 to TRBJ1-1; no reliable D call. The CDR3 has 13 amino acids. Germline CDR1 SNHLY, CDR2 FYNNEI. V was trimmed by 2 bases and J by 1 base, leaving 5 bases between them. The CDR3 is CASSELENTEAFF. The CDR3 nucleotides are TGTGCCAGCAGTGAACTGGAGAACACTGAAGCTTTCTTT.

The chain recombines TRBV19 with TRBJ2-1, with a tentative D call TRBD1 (5 bases). V lost 10 bases and J 3 bases, leaving 16 bases between the germline ends. CDR1 is LNHDA, CDR2 SQIVND, per germline (reference sequence). The CDR3 has 14 amino acids. The CDR3 loop is CATNRIPFYNEQFF. CDR3 sequence (DNA): TGTGCCACCAACAGGATCCCTTTCTACAATGAGCAGTTCTTC.

The V and J genes are TRBV7-8 and TRBJ2-1; D ambiguous. The germline V and J ends were trimmed by 5 bases and 9 bases, with 14 bases remaining between them. The CDR3 spans 13 residues. Germline CDR1 is SGHVS and CDR2 is FQNEAQ. CDR3 in DNA: TGTGCCAGCAGCCCCACGGCTGCGTTTGAGCAGTTCTTC. This translates into CASSPTAAFEQFF.

The V gene is TRBV6-1, the J gene TRBJ1-2; no firm D call. CDR3 length: 14 residues. V was cut by 3 bases and J by 3 bases, with 11 bases left in between. Per germline, CDR1 MNHNS and CDR2 SASEGT. The CDR3 loop is CASSEINSDYGYTF. The CDR3 coding sequence is TGTGCCAGCAGTGAGATAAACTCGGACTATGGCTACACCTTC.

The J gene is TRBJ2-1, the V gene TRBV20-1; D uncertain. Trimming removed 1 base from V and 9 bases from J, with 7 bases in between. Germline assignment: CDR1 DFQATT and CDR2 SNEGSKA (reference sequence). There are 11 residues in the CDR3. The CDR3 is CSARVASEQFF. The CDR3 nucleotides are TGCAGTGCTAGAGTTGCGAGTGAGCAGTTCTTC.